Listed below are T cell receptor beta chains from one sample, sequenced in a study of blood T cells in healthy people across ages. A single record per CDR3 protein comes from TCRdb applying MiXCR to the 5' RACE reads. The profile shows approximately 960,000 distinct CDR3 sequences, about 28% of them singletons. The sample was also reused in another study, on T cells of mothers and their children.

The sample consisted of blood. Every receptor here comes from a woman in her thirties or forties in good health. The CDR3 runs from the conserved cysteine through the conserved F or W. A D gene is named only where the DNA matches it firmly. A row's size may be missing; if present it is once, few, many or a size class.

CDR3 protein | CDR3 DNA | D gene | V gene | clone size | J gene
CASSFMASGGARYEQYF | TGTGCCAGCAGCTTTATGGCTAGCGGGGGGGCCAGGTACGAGCAGTACTTC | TRBD2 | TRBV7-2 | many | TRBJ2-7
CAADRGPYNEQFF | TGTGCCGCCGACAGGGGACCCTACAATGAGCAGTTCTTC | TRBD1 | TRBV30 | few | TRBJ2-1
CASSQLAGATDTRYF | TGTGCCAGCAGCCAACTAGCGGGGGCCACAGATACGCGGTATTTT | TRBD2 | TRBV14 | . | TRBJ2-3
CASSVTPVKDYTF | TGTGCCAGCAGCGTAACACCGGTCAAGGACTACACCTTC | . | TRBV3-1 | . | TRBJ1-2
CSARGRQGKQYF | TGCAGTGCTAGGGGGAGACAGGGAAAGCAGTACTTC | TRBD1 | TRBV20-1 | few | TRBJ2-4
CASSLTWAEQYF | TGTGCCAGCAGCTTAACTTGGGCCGAGCAGTACTTC | . | TRBV7-2 | few | TRBJ2-7
CASRIGETQYF | TGCGCCAGCAGAATAGGAGAGACCCAGTACTTC | . | TRBV6-6 | many | TRBJ2-5
CTSSQVNRNTEAFF | TGTACCAGCAGCCAAGTGAACAGGAACACTGAAGCTTTCTTT | . | TRBV3-1 | . | TRBJ1-1
CSARDVSAANGYTF | TGCAGTGCTAGAGATGTTTCGGCGGCCAATGGCTACACCTTC | . | TRBV20-1 | many | TRBJ1-2
CASSRRTRLTDTQYF | TGTGCCAGCAGCCGAAGGACTAGGCTCACAGATACGCAGTATTTT | TRBD2 | TRBV7-8 | . | TRBJ2-3
CASSQSAGAYEQYF | TGTGCCAGCAGCCAAAGCGCGGGGGCCTACGAGCAGTACTTC | TRBD2 | TRBV3-1 | few | TRBJ2-7
CASPPPYRGHTEAFF | TGTGCCAGCCCACCACCTTACAGGGGGCACACTGAAGCTTTCTTT | TRBD1 | TRBV18 | . | TRBJ1-1
CASSAGEMIDEQFF | TGTGCCAGCAGCGCCGGGGAGATGATTGATGAGCAGTTCTTC | . | TRBV9 | . | TRBJ2-1
CASSLNGQEVWETQYF | TGTGCCAGCAGCTTAAACGGACAGGAGGTGTGGGAGACCCAGTACTTC | TRBD1 | TRBV7-2 | . | TRBJ2-5
CASSGAGSYGYTF | TGTGCCAGCAGCGGGGCAGGGTCCTATGGCTACACCTTC | . | TRBV12-3/TRBV12-4 | . | TRBJ1-2
CASSFIRGSGANVLTF | TGTGCCAGCAGCTTCATAAGGGGCTCTGGGGCCAACGTCCTGACTTTC | . | TRBV7-3 | . | TRBJ2-6
CSANGPLWSTGEQYF | TGCAGTGCGAACGGACCGCTTTGGTCGACGGGCGAGCAGTACTTC | . | TRBV20-1 | . | TRBJ2-7
CASSPSRLASSHNEQFF | TGTGCCAGCAGCCCAAGTAGGTTGGCTAGCAGCCACAATGAGCAGTTCTTC | . | TRBV27 | . | TRBJ2-1
CASSPAGRETQYF | TGCGCCAGCAGCCCTGCGGGCAGGGAGACCCAGTACTTC | . | TRBV2 | many | TRBJ2-5
CASRDRGLLSQNTEAFF | TGTGCCAGCAGAGACAGGGGGCTTCTATCCCAGAACACTGAAGCTTTCTTT | TRBD1 | TRBV7-2 | . | TRBJ1-1
CASRGWQETQYF | TGTGCCAGCAGGGGGTGGCAAGAGACCCAGTACTTC | . | TRBV12-3/TRBV12-4 | . | TRBJ2-5
CASSLESQRGEQFF | TGTGCCAGCAGCTTAGAATCACAGCGGGGTGAGCAGTTCTTC | TRBD2 | TRBV7-2 | few | TRBJ2-1
CASSQVFRQAYEQYF | TGCGCCAGCAGCCAAGTCTTTCGACAGGCCTACGAGCAGTACTTC | . | TRBV4-1 | few | TRBJ2-7
CASSDKGASNSPLHF | TGTGCCAGCAGCGATAAGGGGGCGAGCAATTCACCCCTCCACTTT | TRBD1 | TRBV11-2 | many | TRBJ1-6
CASSSRSGDYEQYF | TGCGCCAGCAGCTCGCGGAGCGGAGATTACGAGCAGTACTTC | . | TRBV5-1 | many | TRBJ2-7
CASSLSGRRQPQHF | TGTGCCAGCAGTCTATCAGGGAGGAGGCAGCCCCAGCATTTT | . | TRBV6-5 | few | TRBJ1-5
CASSDPRTSGGSSYGQYF | TGTGCCAGCAGTGATCCCAGGACTAGCGGGGGGAGCTCCTACGGGCAGTACTTC | TRBD2 | TRBV2 | . | TRBJ2-7
CASSPRTGQRETQYF | TGTGCCAGCTCCCCACGGACAGGCCAGAGGGAGACCCAGTACTTC | TRBD1 | TRBV18 | few | TRBJ2-5
CASSLGRVRGACF | TGTGCCAGCAGCCTCGGGAGGGTCAGGGGAGCTTGCTTT | . | TRBV5-6 | . | TRBJ1-1
CSATSGTLYNEQYF | TGCAGTGCTACTAGCGGGACCCTTTACAATGAACAGTACTTC | TRBD2 | TRBV20-1 | few | TRBJ2-5
CASSGEGLSTDTQYF | TGTGCCAGCAGTGGAGAAGGTTTGAGCACAGATACGCAGTATTTT | . | TRBV6-4 | . | TRBJ2-3
CASSPRQGENSPLHF | TGTGCCAGCAGTCCCAGACAGGGGGAAAATTCACCCCTCCACTTT | TRBD1 | TRBV27 | few | TRBJ1-6
CASSQDLAGMDGYTF | TGCGCCAGCAGCCAAGATCTGGCAGGGATGGACGGCTACACCTTC | . | TRBV4-3 | . | TRBJ1-2
CASFTRNQGAWRNTIYF | TGTGCCAGCTTTACCCGGAATCAGGGGGCCTGGAGAAACACCATATATTTT | TRBD1 | TRBV18 | . | TRBJ1-3
CSASDLAGGRQFF | TGCAGTGCTAGTGATCTAGCGGGGGGTCGGCAGTTCTTC | TRBD2 | TRBV20-1 | . | TRBJ2-1
CSALGRKKYEQYF | TGCAGCGCCCTGGGCAGGAAGAAGTACGAGCAGTACTTC | . | TRBV29-1 | . | TRBJ2-7
CASSPLEVQEQFF | TGTGCCAGCAGTCCTCTCGAAGTACAAGAGCAGTTCTTC | . | TRBV27 | many | TRBJ2-1
CSARETSNYNEQFF | TGCAGTGCTAGGGAGACTAGCAACTACAATGAGCAGTTCTTC | TRBD2 | TRBV20-1 | few | TRBJ2-1
CASSWAGNRGYNEQYF | TGTGCCAGCAGTTGGGCGGGGAACAGGGGGTACAATGAGCAGTACTTC | TRBD1 | TRBV6-2/TRBV6-3 | . | TRBJ2-7
CASVEGLTDTQYF | TGTGCCAGCGTGGAGGGCCTGACAGATACGCAGTATTTT | . | TRBV27 | . | TRBJ2-3
CASSSLLPEEAFF | TGTGCCAGCAGCTCCCTCCTTCCGGAGGAAGCTTTCTTT | . | TRBV7-3 | few | TRBJ1-1
CASSLDGRAYEQYF | TGTGCCAGCAGCTTAGACGGCAGGGCTTACGAGCAGTACTTC | . | TRBV7-2 | many | TRBJ2-7